The 24 T cell receptor beta chains below all came from one sample that was sequenced in a study of T cells after yellow fever vaccination. Each CDR3 protein is one row after TCRdb ran MiXCR on the 5' RACE reads. The data contain about 69,000 distinct CDR3 sequences, about 6% of them singletons. The starting material was CD4+ T cells sorted from PBMCs, obtained less than 16 days after the first yellow fever vaccination. The receptors shown here come from a man aged 18-30 years who received the YFV17D yellow fever vaccine.

This clonotype was seen repeatedly, ten times or more. The chain is built from TRBV10-1 and TRBJ2-7; the D gene is possibly TRBD2 (6 bases). V was cut by 2 bases and J by 1 base, with 21 bases left in between. This CDR3 comprises 18 residues. CDR1 is WNHNN, CDR2 SYGVQD, per germline (reference sequence). The CDR3 bases are TGCGCCAGCAGTGAGACGGGGGACTTTCCTAGGGGTTCCTACGAGCAGTACTTC. Its translation: CASSETGDFPRGSYEQYF.

This clonotype was found many times. The V call is TRBV27, the J call TRBJ1-2; 8 bases map to TRBD1. V dropped 8 bases and J dropped 5; count of bases not matched to a gene: 10. CDR3 length: 14 amino acids. Germline CDR1 MNHEY, CDR2 SMNVEV (reference sequence). CDR3 bases: TGTGCCAGCCGTCCGGACAGGGAGGGGTATGGCTACACCTTC. Its protein is CASRPDREGYGYTF.

This clonotype showed up many times. The V call is TRBV6-5, the J call TRBJ2-3; TRBD2 aligns across 8 bases. After removal of 5 bases from V and 4 bases from J, the junction contained 8 bases not matched to a gene. This CDR3 spans 15 amino acids. The germline V gene encodes CDR1 MNHEY and CDR2 SVGAGI. CDR3 region: CASSPTGGPSDTQYF. The CDR3, as DNA: TGTGCCAGCAGTCCCACGGGGGGGCCATCAGATACGCAGTATTTT.

In its sample, this clonotype was seen many times. This chain joins TRBV7-9 and TRBJ1-1; the match to TRBD1 covers 7 bases. Germline CDR1 and CDR2: SEHNR and FQNEAQ (reference sequence). J gave up 1 base and V 5 bases, and 7 bases lay outside the gene matches. The CDR3 has 15 residues. CDR3 amino acids: CASSLDREGNTEAFF. Written as DNA, the CDR3 is TGTGCCAGCAGCCTTGACAGGGAGGGGAACACTGAAGCTTTCTTT.

This clonotype was seen at least ten times. The chain recombines TRBV9 with TRBJ1-5, with D possibly TRBD1 on 5 matching bases. Germline V gene sequence: CDR1 SGDLS, CDR2 YYNGEE. Trimming shortened V by 3 bases and J by 1 base, and 14 bases separated the two germline ends. The CDR3 contains 16 residues. The CDR3 spells CASSEGPDPSNQPQHF. The CDR3 coding sequence is TGTGCCAGCAGCGAGGGGCCGGATCCCAGCAATCAGCCCCAGCATTTT.

This clonotype was counted a few times. The genes are TRBV4-3 and TRBJ1-2; maybe TRBD1 (6 bases). The V end was cut by 0 bases, the J end by 3 bases, with 8 bases between. The CDR3 is made up of 14 amino acids. Germline CDR1 and CDR2: LGHNA and YSLEER. The CDR3 DNA sequence: TGCGCCAGCAGCCAAGATTGGGGGCACTATGGCTACACCTTC. Amino acids: CASSQDWGHYGYTF.

This clonotype was seen at least ten times. The chain carries TRBV6-2 or TRBV6-3 and TRBJ2-7, with D perhaps TRBD1 or TRBD2 (6 bases each). The CDR3 has 13 amino acids. With 7 bases removed from V and 0 bases from J, the gap between germline ends came to 10 bases. Germline V gives CDR1 MNHEY, CDR2 SVGEGT. CDR3: CASKGGSSYEQYV. CDR3 bases: TGTGCCAGCAAGGGGGGAAGCTCCTACGAGCAGTACGTC.

This clonotype has ten or more counts. The chain uses TRBV12-3 or TRBV12-4 and TRBJ1-1; the D is unclear. CDR3 length: 15 amino acids. Trimming pared 5 bases from V and 6 bases from J, leaving 19 bases between. The CDR3 DNA reads as TGTGCCAGCAGTCTCTCAGTCAGGTATGGCCCTGAAGCTTTCTTT. It encodes CASSLSVRYGPEAFF.

This clonotype showed up many times. The chain recombines TRBV7-9 with TRBJ2-5; D might be TRBD2 (6 bases). The CDR3 is 14 residues long. Germline CDR1 and CDR2: SEHNR and FQNEAQ (reference sequence). V was clipped by 1 base and J by 5 bases, with 11 bases between them. CDR3 sequence reads: CASSLELGGETQYF. CDR3 coding DNA: TGTGCCAGCAGCTTAGAACTAGGAGGGGAGACCCAGTACTTC.

This clonotype showed up many times. The genes are TRBV7-8 and TRBJ2-6; D gene uncertain. Per the germline V gene, CDR1 is SGHVS and CDR2 is FQNEAQ. V shed 2 bases and J shed 3 bases, with 2 bases lying between them. The CDR3 is made up of 13 amino acids. CDR3 in DNA: TGTGCCAGCAGCTTACTTGGGGCCAACGTCCTGACTTTC. Residues: CASSLLGANVLTF. Together with reference TRBV7-8 and TRBJ2-6, the CDR3 gives the full variable domain: GAGVSQSPRYKVAKRGQDVALRCDPISGHVSLFWYQQALGQGPEFLTYFQNEAQLDKSGLPSDRFFAERPEGSVSTLKIQRTQQEDSAVYLCASSLLGANVLTFGAGSRLTVL.

This clonotype appeared many times. This sequence joins TRBV28 and TRBJ2-2; TRBD1 matches at 7 bases. Germline V gene sequence: CDR1 MDHEN, CDR2 SYDVKM. With V trimmed by 7 bases and J by 1 base, 6 bases remained unmatched. The CDR3 extends over 15 amino acids. The CDR3 loop is CASTLAGGNTGELFF. In nucleotides, the CDR3 is TGTGCCAGCACCCTAGCAGGGGGGAACACCGGGGAGCTGTTTTTT.

There are many counts of this clonotype. The chain joins TRBV6-5 to TRBJ1-1; D not certain. Trimming took 0 bases from V and 4 from J, leaving 12 bases between them. The germline V gene has CDR1 MNHEY and CDR2 SVGAGI. This CDR3 comprises 15 residues. The CDR3, as DNA: TGTGCCAGCAGTTACTCGGGTGGGCTGCGCACTGAAGCTTTCTTT. Protein product: CASSYSGGLRTEAFF.

For this clonotype: A much larger clone lies one base from this, so it may be a read error. The V and J genes are TRBV18 and TRBJ2-5; D possibly corresponds to TRBD2 (6 bases). Looked up from germline, CDR1 is KGHSH and CDR2 is LQKENI. There are 16 residues in the CDR3. Written as DNA, the CDR3 is TGTGACAGCTCACGTACCAGCGGGCCTAGCACGGAGACCCAGTACTTC. Translated, it gives CDSSRTSGPSTETQYF.

A note on this clonotype: A single base separates this from a much larger clone, so it may be a read error. The genes are TRBV12-3 or TRBV12-4 and TRBJ2-3, with D tentatively TRBD2 (5 bases). The V and J ends lost 3 bases and 8 bases respectively, with 15 bases between them. This CDR3 is 14 amino acids long. CDR3 in amino acids: CASSFPGTVATQYF. The CDR3 DNA sequence: TGTGCCAGCAGTTTTCCGGGAACTGTCGCTACGCAGTATTTT.

This clonotype was found many times. The rearrangement links TRBV21-1 to TRBJ2-3; TRBD2 was called by the table and not checked on the DNA. TRBV21-1 is flagged as a pseudogene. This CDR3 contains 17 residues. The CDR3 DNA follows: TGTGCCAGCAGCAAAGCGAGGAGGGGCCGTTACACAGATACGCAGTATTTT. As protein: CASSKARRGRYTDTQYF.

This clonotype was observed many times. The chain uses TRBV7-2 and TRBJ1-5; D ambiguous. This CDR3 is built from 16 residues. Germline CDR1 and CDR2: SGHTA and FQGNSA. V was clipped by 0 bases and J by 0 bases, with 9 bases between them. CDR3 residues: CASSLAADVSNQPQHF. The CDR3 DNA reads as TGTGCCAGCAGCTTAGCGGCAGACGTTAGCAATCAGCCCCAGCATTTT.

This clonotype was picked up many times. This sequence joins TRBV4-1 and TRBJ2-3; no clear D. There are 17 residues in the CDR3. Germline lookup yields CDR1 MGHRA and CDR2 YSYEKL. The V and J ends lost 1 base and 5 bases respectively, with 19 bases between them. CDR3 sequence reads: CASSQVGRTEGGDTQYF. The CDR3, as DNA: TGCGCCAGCAGCCAAGTGGGAAGAACCGAAGGTGGAGATACGCAGTATTTT.

This clonotype was seen at least ten times. V is TRBV7-2 and J is TRBJ1-5; 9 nucleotides match TRBD1. The CDR3 is 15 amino acids. With V trimmed by 6 bases and J by 5 bases, 8 bases remained unmatched. Germline V CDR1 and CDR2: SGHTA, FQGNSA. The CDR3 nucleotides are TGTGCCAGCAGATCCCCCGGGACAGGGTATCAGCCCCAGCATTTT. This gives the protein CASRSPGTGYQPQHF. The full variable domain, in which reference TRBV7-2 and TRBJ1-5 provide the parts outside the CDR3, is GAGVSQSPSNKVTEKGKDVELRCDPISGHTALYWYRQSLGQGLEFLIYFQGNSAPDKSGLPSDRFSAERTGGSVSTLTIQRTQQEDSAVYLCASRSPGTGYQPQHFGDGTRLSIL.

This clonotype showed up many times. J is TRBJ2-2 and V is TRBV5-6; 7 positions match TRBD1. From germline, CDR1 is SGHDT and CDR2 YYEEEE. CDR3 length equals 15 residues. Unmatched junction bases numbered 6, after V lost 1 base and J lost 6 bases. The CDR3 region has the DNA TGTGCCAGCAGCTTGCCCAGGGGGATCCCCGGGGAGCTGTTTTTT. It translates to CASSLPRGIPGELFF.

Note on this clonotype: Possible read error: a much larger clone is one base away. The chain combines TRBV7-6 with TRBJ1-1; a possible D gene is TRBD1 (5 bases). Germline V gene data show CDR1 as SGHVS and CDR2 as FNYEAQ. Trimming took 10 bases from V and 11 from J, leaving 20 bases between them. CDR3 length: 12 amino acids. The CDR3 spells CANRPPAGRAFF. The CDR3 coding sequence is TGTGCCAACAGGCCCCCGGCAGGGAGGGCTTTCTTT.

This clonotype appeared many times. This chain uses TRBV20-1 with TRBJ2-7; D is unclear. Per germline, CDR1 DFQATT and CDR2 SNEGSKA (reference sequence). This CDR3 contains 13 residues. V was pared by 4 bases and J by 0 bases, with 10 bases between. The CDR3 bases are TGCAGTGCTAAGGGCCTGGGCTCCTACGAGCAGTACGTC. It translates to CSAKGLGSYEQYV.

This clonotype was counted ten times or more. The chain joins TRBV20-1 to TRBJ2-2, with D unclear. The CDR3 is 14 amino acids. V shed 3 bases and J shed 1 base, with 9 bases lying between them. Germline CDR1 and CDR2: DFQATT and SNEGSKA (reference sequence). Here the CDR3 reads CSASPPLNTGELFF. CDR3 DNA: TGCAGTGCTAGCCCCCCCCTGAACACCGGGGAGCTGTTTTTT.

This clonotype was found many times. The V gene is TRBV7-9, the J gene TRBJ2-2; D is ambiguous. Germline V gene lookup returns CDR1 SEHNR and CDR2 FQNEAQ (reference sequence). V was shortened by 5 bases and J by 1 base, with 8 bases between the two germline ends. This CDR3 comprises 14 residues. The CDR3 DNA reads TGTGCCAGCAGCACCCCAGGGAACACCGGGGAGCTGTTTTTT. It encodes CASSTPGNTGELFF.

This clonotype appeared many times. The chain has TRBV6-5 and TRBJ1-2; 7 bases match TRBD1. Germline CDR1 and CDR2: MNHEY and SVGAGI. CDR3 length equals 12 residues. The V and J ends lost 7 bases and 8 bases, in that order; junction bases with no gene match: 7. The DNA of the CDR3 is TGTGCCAGCACCTCCAGGGGGTCGGGCTACACCTTC. As protein: CASTSRGSGYTF.